This record covers a single TCR beta chain. Its antigen remains unknown. The data stem from a study of T cell responses to AZD1222 COVID-19 vaccine. Study observations and caveats: Most donors were white British and more were female, and clonal diversity was possibly underestimated.

Trimming stripped 4 bases from V and 5 bases from J, with 12 bases between. The CDR3 is 14 amino acids. Germline CDR1 is MNHEY and CDR2 is SMNVEV (reference sequence). Generated by immunoSEQ multiplex PCR, the TCRdb table keeps only in-frame clones and is missing some. The data hold 150,000 or so clones, with approximately 90% observed a single time. Sequences were derived from peripheral blood, sampled 28 days after the second AZD1222 dose. This chain links TRBV27 with TRBJ1-5, with D tentatively TRBD1 (5 bases). The source is an adult who received the AZD1222 COVID-19 vaccine. CDR3 loop: CASSSLGGYQPQHF. The CDR3 coding sequence is TGTGCCAGCAGTTCCCTGGGGGGTTATCAGCCCCAGCATTTT.